This T cell receptor (beta chain) appears in the sequencing data of a study of spatial heterogeneity in lung cancer. Study-wide context: Alpha-chain sequences were consistently detected less often than beta-chain sequences. Across the raw uncorrected reads, a unique TCR and UMI combination was observed, on average, more than ten times. Study findings and constraints: Expanded tumor TCRs that were ubiquitous appeared in blood more at resection than follow-up.

Unique molecular identifiers, one per molecule, were present on every TCR cDNA molecule. TCRdb independently ran MiXCR on the 5' RACE reads; one entry per CDR3 protein. Of under 20,000 distinct CDR3 sequences in the sample, about a tenth were seen once. Worth noting for this clonotype: Antigen unknown.

Time point defined: blood at routine non-recurrence follow-up after resection. This clonotype originated in a female donor with early-stage non-small cell lung cancer. The specimen was PBMCs, collected at follow-up.

CDR3 region: CASKSVDTEAFF. The CDR3 nucleotides are TGTGCCAGCAAATCCGTGGACACTGAAGCTTTCTTT. V gene TRBV28 combines with J gene TRBJ1-1; D remains unclear. The ends were cut back, 7 bases at V and 3 bases at J, with 9 bases in the middle. The CDR3 length is 12 residues. CDR1 is MDHEN and CDR2 is SYDVKM in the germline V gene.